Listed below are T cell receptor beta chains from one sample, sequenced in a study of shared clonotypes between healthy human individuals. Profiling relied on immunoSEQ multiplex PCR, and the TCRdb table lists in-frame clones only, not all of them. The sample shows approximately 600,000 clones, approximately 95% of them seen only once. The sample consisted of naive CD8+ T cells sorted from blood. The source of these receptors is a woman aged 30 to 39 in good health. Both conserved end residues are part of each CDR3. D genes are given only for firm matches. The size of a clone is reported for some rows only, either as once, few or many, or as a class for expanded clones.

j_call v_call clone_size d_call cdr3_nt cdr3_aa
TRBJ2-7 TRBV27 . . TGTGCCAGCAGCGACAGACTACCCCCCCACGAGCAGTACTTC CASSDRLPPHEQYF
TRBJ1-5 TRBV19 . . TGTGCCAGTAGTATCAGTAATCAGCCCCAGCATTTT CASSISNQPQHF
TRBJ1-1 TRBV2 . . TGTGCCAGCAGCAGCGGGGGACTTTATAAAATGAACACTGAAGCTTTCTTT CASSSGGLYKMNTEAFF
TRBJ1-2 TRBV30 few . TGTGCCTGGGACGGCGGTCTGGGGGGAGGCTACACCTTC CAWDGGLGGGYTF
TRBJ1-3 TRBV29-1 . . TGCAGCGTGGAACAGGAGAACTCTGGAAACACCATATATTTT CSVEQENSGNTIYF
TRBJ1-2 TRBV7-6 . . TGTGCCAGCAGCTTAGGACGCCTAGGGGCTTATGGCTACACCTTC CASSLGRLGAYGYTF
TRBJ2-3 TRBV6-4 . . TGTGCCAGCAGTGACCGGAACACAGATACGCAGTATTTT CASSDRNTDTQYF
TRBJ1-1 TRBV9 once . TGTGCCAGCAGCCTAGGACTGGGGGCTGAAGCTTTCTTT CASSLGLGAEAFF
TRBJ2-1 TRBV6-5 once . TGTGCCAGCAGTTACCAGGGCTTGGTCCAGTTCTTC CASSYQGLVQFF
TRBJ2-7 TRBV7-9 . . TGTGCCAGCAGCTTAATAGGGAGGCACTCCTACGAGCAGTACTTC CASSLIGRHSYEQYF
TRBJ1-2 TRBV29-1 . . TGCAGCGCACAGGGTTATATCTCCTATGGCTACACCTTC CSAQGYISYGYTF
TRBJ2-1 TRBV6-5 . . TGTGCCAGCAGCCTAGGCAATGAGCAGTTCTTC CASSLGNEQFF
TRBJ2-7 TRBV5-4 once TRBD1 TGTGCCAGCAGCCAGGACAGGGCCCACGAGCAGTACTTC CASSQDRAHEQYF
TRBJ2-3 TRBV7-9 . . TGTGCCAGCAGCGCGGGACTCGAATTGCAGTATTTT CASSAGLELQYF
TRBJ2-1 TRBV27 . . TGTGCCAGCAGTCCCTGGGCCTCTAGCCACAATGAGCAGTTCTTC CASSPWASSHNEQFF
TRBJ1-2 TRBV28 . TRBD1 TGTGCCAGCACCCTGAAGACAGGGGGAGCCTATGGCTACACCTTC CASTLKTGGAYGYTF
TRBJ1-5 TRBV28 . TRBD1 TGTGCCAGCAGTTTGACAGGGGCCAGCAATCAGCCCCAGCATTTT CASSLTGASNQPQHF
TRBJ1-5 TRBV7-9 few . TGTGCCAGCAGCACAGGGAATAGCAATCAGCCCCAGCATTTT CASSTGNSNQPQHF
TRBJ2-2 TRBV27 . TRBD2 TGTGCCAGCAGTTTACTAGCGGGAGGGGACACCGGGGAGCTGTTTTTT CASSLLAGGDTGELFF
TRBJ2-3 TRBV27 . TRBD2 TGTGCCAGCACCCATTCAGCGGGGGAACACACAGATACGCAGTATTTT CASTHSAGEHTDTQYF
TRBJ1-3 TRBV11-2 . . TGTGCCAGCAGCTTAGATCTTCCGTCTGGAAACACCATATATTTT CASSLDLPSGNTIYF
TRBJ1-2 TRBV6-1 . . TGTGCCAGCAGTGAAATAGATGTCGGCTACACCTTC CASSEIDVGYTF
TRBJ2-7 TRBV9 . . TGTGCCAGCAGCGTTGGAGCGAACAGGCCGAACTACGAGCAGTACTTC CASSVGANRPNYEQYF
TRBJ2-5 TRBV11-2 . . TGTGCCAGCAGCAACCAGGGACGGTACCAAGAGACCCAGTACTTC CASSNQGRYQETQYF
TRBJ1-1 TRBV5-5 once . TGTGCCAGCAGCTTCAAGATGAACACTGAAGCTTTCTTT CASSFKMNTEAFF
TRBJ2-7 TRBV19 . . TGTGCCAGTAGTATGCCCCCGGGGCGCGAGCAGTACTTC CASSMPPGREQYF
TRBJ1-2 TRBV15 . . TGTGCCACCAGCAGCCATGGCAGGGGCGATGGCTACACCTTC CATSSHGRGDGYTF
TRBJ2-1 TRBV7-8 . . TGTGCCAGCAGCCGCCAGGGCGACAATGAGCAGTTCTTC CASSRQGDNEQFF
TRBJ1-2 TRBV6-5 . TRBD1 TGTGCCAGCAGTTACTCCGGGACAGGAGCTAACTATGGCTACACCTTC CASSYSGTGANYGYTF
TRBJ2-7 TRBV7-9 . . TGTGCCAGCAGGAGGGGGGCCAGCGAGCAGTACTTC CASRRGASEQYF
TRBJ1-2 TRBV7-9 . . TGTGCCAGCAGTCCCCGTCCCGGACAAGTCGCTGGTAGTGGCTACACCTTC CASSPRPGQVAGSGYTF
TRBJ2-7 TRBV7-6 . . TGTGCCAGCAGCCCAGGGACCGGAGTTTTCTCCTACGAGCAGTACTTC CASSPGTGVFSYEQYF
TRBJ2-2 TRBV28 . . TGTGCCAGCAGTTTCAGAGGGGACACCGGGGAGCTGTTTTTT CASSFRGDTGELFF
TRBJ2-7 TRBV6-5 . . TGTGCCAGCAGCCCCGGGACTTACCTCTCCTACGAGCAGTACTTC CASSPGTYLSYEQYF
TRBJ2-7 TRBV14 . TRBD2 TGTGCCAGCAGCCAAGGGGGACTAGCGCCAAGCACCTACGAGCAGTACTTC CASSQGGLAPSTYEQYF
TRBJ2-1 TRBV27 . . TGTGCCAGCAGTGCTCTCTCCAGCCGTCAAAACAATGAGCAGTTCTTC CASSALSSRQNNEQFF
TRBJ2-1 TRBV5-1 once TRBD2 TGCGCCAGCAGCACCAAACTAGCGGGATTCGTTCATGAGCAGTTCTTC CASSTKLAGFVHEQFF
TRBJ2-7 TRBV6-1 . . TGTGCCAGCTCGGAAAGGCGGTTCGACTACGAGCAGTACTTC CASSERRFDYEQYF
TRBJ2-7 TRBV4-1 . TRBD2 TGCGCCAGCAGCCCAGCGGGAGGCCTCTACGAGCAGTACTTC CASSPAGGLYEQYF
TRBJ2-5 TRBV27 . TRBD2 TGTGCCAGCAGTTTGTTACTAGCGGGAGGGCCCTCAGAGACCCAGTACTTC CASSLLLAGGPSETQYF
TRBJ2-4 TRBV18 . . TGTGCCAGCTCACCGTCGGGGAGGCCCCCGGAAAACATTCAGTACTTC CASSPSGRPPENIQYF
TRBJ1-1 TRBV15 . . TGTGCCACCAGCAGAGACGTTAACCCGAACACTGAAGCTTTCTTT CATSRDVNPNTEAFF
TRBJ1-2 TRBV28 . TRBD1 TGTGCCATTAGCCTTCAACCCGGGACAGGGGCCCACTATGGCTACACCTTC CAISLQPGTGAHYGYTF
TRBJ2-7 TRBV27 . . TGTGCCAGCAGTTTCTTAAAGTTAAGGAGTCCCTACGAGCAGTACTTC CASSFLKLRSPYEQYF
TRBJ2-1 TRBV27 . . TGTGCCAGCACTCAGGGCTATGAGCAGTTCTTC CASTQGYEQFF
TRBJ1-5 TRBV19 . . TGTGCCAGTAGTATGGCCGGGCGTAGCAATCAGCCCCAGCATTTT CASSMAGRSNQPQHF
TRBJ2-7 TRBV9 . . TGTGCCAGCAGCGGCGGGACTCCCACCAGCGAGCAGTACTTC CASSGGTPTSEQYF
TRBJ2-1 TRBV11-2 . . TGTGCCAGCAGCCCGACGGGTGGTGAGCAGTTCTTC CASSPTGGEQFF
TRBJ1-1 TRBV19 once . TGTGCCAGTAGTACGGGGACACTGGGGGCTGAAGCTTTCTTT CASSTGTLGAEAFF
TRBJ2-7 TRBV6-4 . TRBD2 TGTGCCAGCTCGACTAGCGGGACCTACGAGCAGTACTTC CASSTSGTYEQYF
TRBJ2-2 TRBV11-3 . . TGTGCCAGCAGCTCTTTCACGAACACCGGGGAGCTGTTTTTT CASSSFTNTGELFF
TRBJ2-7 TRBV4-2 . . TGTGCCAGCAGCCAATATAGCGGCGAGCAGTACTTC CASSQYSGEQYF
TRBJ2-5 TRBV28 . . TGTGCCAGCAGTTCACCCCCAATGGGGAAGACCCAGTACTTC CASSSPPMGKTQYF
TRBJ2-1 TRBV28 . . TGTGCCAGCAGTTCACACGCGAGCGGGCTCCCGGATGAGCAGTTCTTC CASSSHASGLPDEQFF
TRBJ1-2 TRBV28 . . TGTGCCAGCACCGACCTCGGGTCGTGGGGCTACACCTTC CASTDLGSWGYTF
TRBJ2-5 TRBV5-1 . TRBD2 TGCGCCAGCAGCGCCGGACTAGCGGGTCCTGGGGACCAGTACTTC CASSAGLAGPGDQYF
TRBJ2-7 TRBV13 . . TGTGCCAGCAGCCACCGGGACTCCCACTACGAGCAGTACTTC CASSHRDSHYEQYF
TRBJ1-5 TRBV6-5 . . TGTGCCAGCAGCCTGGGAGGGCTGGGCAATCAGCCCCAGCATTTT CASSLGGLGNQPQHF
TRBJ1-2 TRBV29-1 . . TGCAGCGTTGATCCCGGCTCTAACTATGGCTACACCTTC CSVDPGSNYGYTF